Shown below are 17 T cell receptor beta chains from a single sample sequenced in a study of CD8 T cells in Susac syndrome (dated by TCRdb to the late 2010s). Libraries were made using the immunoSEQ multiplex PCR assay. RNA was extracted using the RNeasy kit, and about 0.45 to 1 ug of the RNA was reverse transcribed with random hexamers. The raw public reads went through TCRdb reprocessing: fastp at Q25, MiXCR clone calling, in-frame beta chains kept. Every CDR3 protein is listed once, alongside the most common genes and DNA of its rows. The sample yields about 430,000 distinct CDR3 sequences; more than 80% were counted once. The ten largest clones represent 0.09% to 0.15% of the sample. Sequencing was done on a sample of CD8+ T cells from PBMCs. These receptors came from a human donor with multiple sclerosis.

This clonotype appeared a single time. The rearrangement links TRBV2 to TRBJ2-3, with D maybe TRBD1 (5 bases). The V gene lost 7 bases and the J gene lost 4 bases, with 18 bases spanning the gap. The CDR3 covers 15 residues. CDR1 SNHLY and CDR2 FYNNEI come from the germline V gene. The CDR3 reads CASTQARVPPDTQYF. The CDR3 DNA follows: TGTGCCAGCACCCAAGCCAGGGTCCCCCCAGATACGCAGTATTTT. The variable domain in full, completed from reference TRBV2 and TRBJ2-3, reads EPEVTQTPSHQVTQMGQEVILRCVPISNHLYFYWYRQILGQKVEFLVSFYNNEISEKSEIFDDQFSVERPDGSNFTLKIRSTKLEDSAMYFCASTQARVPPDTQYFGPGTRLTVL.

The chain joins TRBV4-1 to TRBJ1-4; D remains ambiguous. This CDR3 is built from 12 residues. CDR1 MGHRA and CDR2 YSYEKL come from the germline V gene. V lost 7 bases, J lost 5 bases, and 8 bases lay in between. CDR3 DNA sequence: TGCGCCAGCAATGAAGAGAATGAAAAACTGTTTTTT. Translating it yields CASNEENEKLFF.

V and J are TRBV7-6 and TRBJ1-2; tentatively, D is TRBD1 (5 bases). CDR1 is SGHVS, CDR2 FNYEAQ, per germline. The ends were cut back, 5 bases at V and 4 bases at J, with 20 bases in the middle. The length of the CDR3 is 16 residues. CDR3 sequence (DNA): TGTGCCAGCAGCCCCTTCGGGACGTCAGGGACCTATGGCTACACCTTC. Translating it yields CASSPFGTSGTYGYTF.

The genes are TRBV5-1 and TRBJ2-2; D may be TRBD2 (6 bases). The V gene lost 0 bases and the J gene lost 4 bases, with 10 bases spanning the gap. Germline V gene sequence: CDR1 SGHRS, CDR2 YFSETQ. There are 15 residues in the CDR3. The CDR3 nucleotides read TGCGCCAGCAGCTTGGCGGAGGGGTCCACCGGGGAGCTGTTTTTT. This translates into CASSLAEGSTGELFF.

The CDR3 DNA is TGTGCCAGCAGCTTATTATTGGTCTATGAGCAGTTCTTC. It translates to CASSLLLVYEQFF. The chain is built from TRBV7-9 and TRBJ2-1; D unclear. The CDR3 is 13 residues long. Looked up from germline, CDR1 is SEHNR and CDR2 is FQNEAQ (reference sequence). Trimming removed 2 bases from V and 8 bases from J, with 10 bases in between. Drawing the rest from reference TRBV7-9 and TRBJ2-1, the complete variable domain is DTGVSQNPRHKITKRGQNVTFRCDPISEHNRLYWYRQTLGQGPEFLTYFQNEAQLEKSRLLSDRFSAERPKGSFSTLEIQRTEQGDSAMYLCASSLLLVYEQFFGPGTRLTVL.

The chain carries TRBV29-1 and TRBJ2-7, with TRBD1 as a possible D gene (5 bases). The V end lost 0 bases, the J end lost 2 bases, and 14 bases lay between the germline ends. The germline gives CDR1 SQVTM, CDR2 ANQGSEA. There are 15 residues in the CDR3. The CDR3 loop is CSVEEGQGKTYEQYF. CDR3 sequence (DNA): TGCAGCGTTGAAGAAGGGCAGGGAAAAACCTACGAGCAGTACTTC.

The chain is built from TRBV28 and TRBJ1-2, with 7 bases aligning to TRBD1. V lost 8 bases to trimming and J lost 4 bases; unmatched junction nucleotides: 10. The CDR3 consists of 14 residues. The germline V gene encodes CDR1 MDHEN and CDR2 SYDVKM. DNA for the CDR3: TGTGCCAGCGGATATGAACAGGGGACCTATGGCTACACCTTC. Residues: CASGYEQGTYGYTF.

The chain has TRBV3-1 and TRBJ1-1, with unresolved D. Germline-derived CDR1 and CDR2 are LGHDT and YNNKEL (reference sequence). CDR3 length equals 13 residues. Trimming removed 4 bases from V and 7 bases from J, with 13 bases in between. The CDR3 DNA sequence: TGTGCCAGCAGCCCGGATTTTGCCCTTGAAGCTTTCTTT. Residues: CASSPDFALEAFF. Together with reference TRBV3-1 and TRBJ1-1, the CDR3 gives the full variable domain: DTAVSQTPKYLVTQMGNDKSIKCEQNLGHDTMYWYKQDSKKFLKIMFSYNNKELIINETVPNRFSPKSPDKAHLNLHINSLELGDSAVYFCASSPDFALEAFFGQGTRLTVV.

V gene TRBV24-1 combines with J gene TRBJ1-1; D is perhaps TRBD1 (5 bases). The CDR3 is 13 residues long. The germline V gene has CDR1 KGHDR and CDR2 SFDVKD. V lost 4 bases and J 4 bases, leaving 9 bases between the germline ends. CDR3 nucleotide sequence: TGTGCCACCAGTGAGGGGGGGGGCACTGAAGCTTTCTTT. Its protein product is CATSEGGGTEAFF.

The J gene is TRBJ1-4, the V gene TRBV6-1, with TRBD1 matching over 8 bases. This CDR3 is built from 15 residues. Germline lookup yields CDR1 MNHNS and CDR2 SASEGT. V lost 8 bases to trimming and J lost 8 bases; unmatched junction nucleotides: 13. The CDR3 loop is CASETLQGAWEKLFF. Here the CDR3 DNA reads TGTGCCAGCGAAACGCTTCAGGGGGCTTGGGAAAAACTGTTTTTT.

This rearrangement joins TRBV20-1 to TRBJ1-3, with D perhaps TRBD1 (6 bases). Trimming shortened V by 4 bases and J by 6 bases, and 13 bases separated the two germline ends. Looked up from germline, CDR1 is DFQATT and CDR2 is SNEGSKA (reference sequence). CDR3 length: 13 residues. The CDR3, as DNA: TGCAGTGCTATCAACAGGGCGGCAAACACCATATATTTT. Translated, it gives CSAINRAANTIYF.

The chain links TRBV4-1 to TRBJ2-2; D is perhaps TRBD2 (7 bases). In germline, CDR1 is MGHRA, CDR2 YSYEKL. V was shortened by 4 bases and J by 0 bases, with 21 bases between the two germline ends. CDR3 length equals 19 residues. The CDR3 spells CASSRLGEGVFANTGELFF. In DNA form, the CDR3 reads TGCGCCAGCAGCCGCCTGGGGGAGGGGGTTTTCGCGAACACCGGGGAGCTGTTTTTT.

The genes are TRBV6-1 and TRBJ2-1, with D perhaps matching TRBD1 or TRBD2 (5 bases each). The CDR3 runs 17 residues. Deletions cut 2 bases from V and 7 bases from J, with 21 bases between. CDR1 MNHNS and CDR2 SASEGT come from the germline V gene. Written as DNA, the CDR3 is TGTGCCAGCAGTGAATCACTACGTATAGTTTGGGGGAATGAGCAGTTCTTC. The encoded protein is CASSESLRIVWGNEQFF.

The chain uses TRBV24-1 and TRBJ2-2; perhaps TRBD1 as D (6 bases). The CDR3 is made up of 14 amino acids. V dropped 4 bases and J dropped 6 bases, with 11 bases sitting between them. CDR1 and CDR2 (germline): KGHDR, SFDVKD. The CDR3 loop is CATSEGARPGELFF. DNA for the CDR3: TGTGCCACCAGTGAGGGGGCGCGTCCCGGGGAGCTGTTTTTT.

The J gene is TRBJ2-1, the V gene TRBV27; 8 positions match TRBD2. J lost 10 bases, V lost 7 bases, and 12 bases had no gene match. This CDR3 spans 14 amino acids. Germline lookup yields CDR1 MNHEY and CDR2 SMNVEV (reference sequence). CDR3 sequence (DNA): TGTGCCAGCAACCCGGGACTAGTCGACAGCGAGCAGTTCTTC. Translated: CASNPGLVDSEQFF.

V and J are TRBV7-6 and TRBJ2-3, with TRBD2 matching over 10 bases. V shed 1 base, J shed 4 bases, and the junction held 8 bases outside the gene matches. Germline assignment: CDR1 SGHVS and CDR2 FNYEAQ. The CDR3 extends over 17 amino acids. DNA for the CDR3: TGTGCCAGCAGCTTAGTAAGCGGGAGGGCCTTCGCAGATACGCAGTATTTT. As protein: CASSLVSGRAFADTQYF.

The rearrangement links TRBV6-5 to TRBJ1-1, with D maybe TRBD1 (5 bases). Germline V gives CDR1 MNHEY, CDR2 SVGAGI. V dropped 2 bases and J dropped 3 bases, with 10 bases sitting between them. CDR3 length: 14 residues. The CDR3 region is CASSYVDSYTEAFF. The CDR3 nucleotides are TGTGCCAGCAGTTACGTAGACAGCTACACTGAAGCTTTCTTT.